The 27 T cell receptor beta chains given below trace back to one sample, sequenced in a study of T cells in Graves' hyperthyroidism and ophthalmopathy. Amplification of TCR beta CDR3 regions was performed using RNA transcripts as template. A first-round RT-PCR of the TCR CDR3 used the HTBI primer set. TCRdb independently ran MiXCR on the multiplex PCR reads; one entry per CDR3 protein. The table has some 600,000 distinct CDR3 sequences, approximately 15% seen once. The sequencing sample was made of blood. Receptor source: a woman aged 25 to 39 with Graves' hyperthyroidism that later progressed to Graves' ophthalmopathy.

The V gene is TRBV7-2, the J gene TRBJ1-4; TRBD1 matches at 7 bases. Germline V gene lookup returns CDR1 SGHTA and CDR2 FQGNSA. The CDR3 is 14 residues long. The V gene end was trimmed by 6 bases and the J gene end by 6 bases; junction bases not matched to a gene: 7. CDR3 bases: TGTGCCAGCAGACCGGGACAGACAGATGAAAAACTGTTTTTT. The encoded protein is CASRPGQTDEKLFF.

The chain employs TRBV5-4 and TRBJ2-6, with 7 positions matching TRBD1. The V gene end was trimmed by 4 bases and the J gene end by 0 bases; junction bases not matched to a gene: 4. Germline V lookup: CDR1 SGHNT, CDR2 YYREEE (reference sequence). The CDR3 has 16 amino acids. CDR3 bases: TGTGCCAGCAGCAAGGGACAGATCTCTGGGGCCAACGTCCTGACTTTC. The encoded protein is CASSKGQISGANVLTF. Based on the CDR3 plus reference TRBV5-4 and TRBJ2-6, the full variable domain is ETGVTQSPTHLIKTRGQQVTLRCSSQSGHNTVSWYQQALGQGPQFIFQYYREEENGRGNFPPRFSGLQFPNYSSELNVNALELDDSALYLCASSKGQISGANVLTFGAGSRLTVL.

A note on this clonotype: This may be a read error: a much more frequent sequence differs by one nucleotide. The rearrangement links TRBV3-1 to TRBJ2-1; TRBD1 agrees at 9 bases. The CDR3 is 16 amino acids. The germline V gene encodes CDR1 LGHDT and CDR2 YNNKEL (reference sequence). Here the CDR3 DNA reads TGTGCCAGCACCCCAGAGGGGACAGGGCTTCGCAATGGGCAGTTCTTC. Translated, it gives CASTPEGTGLRNGQFF.

This clonotype was counted at least ten times. The chain joins TRBV2 to TRBJ2-1; possibly TRBD2 for D (6 bases). Between the trimmed V and J ends, which lost 4 bases and 1 base, there was a span of 8 bases. CDR1 SNHLY and CDR2 FYNNEI come from the germline V gene. The CDR3 length is 14 residues. CDR3 DNA sequence: TGTGCCAGCAGTGCACTAGCTTCCTACAATGAGCAGTTCTTC. Protein: CASSALASYNEQFF.

The chain has TRBV5-1 and TRBJ1-2, with D unresolved. V was clipped by 4 bases and J by 5 bases, with 9 bases between them. This CDR3 spans 12 amino acids. CDR1 is SGHRS, CDR2 YFSETQ, per germline. Here the CDR3 DNA reads TGCGCCAGCAGCAAGGATCAGTATGGCTACACCTTC. Translation gives CASSKDQYGYTF.

V usage is TRBV29-1 and J usage is TRBJ2-2, with 7 bases matching TRBD2. The CDR3 runs 14 residues. The V gene end was trimmed by 2 bases and the J gene end by 5 bases; junction bases not matched to a gene: 5. CDR1 and CDR2 (germline): SQVTM, ANQGSEA. CDR3 sequence: CSVETGGETGELFF. Here the CDR3 DNA reads TGCAGCGTTGAAACGGGGGGAGAGACCGGGGAGCTGTTTTTT.

V gene TRBV20-1 combines with J gene TRBJ2-1; 10 positions match TRBD2. The CDR3 consists of 13 residues. Per the germline V gene, CDR1 is DFQATT and CDR2 is SNEGSKA (reference sequence). V shed 7 bases and J 6 bases; nucleotides not matched to a gene: 6. CDR3 DNA sequence: TGCAGTGTTACCGGGACTAGCGCCAATGAGCAGTTCTTC. Its protein product is CSVTGTSANEQFF.

This clonotype was found many times. The rearrangement uses TRBV20-1 and TRBJ2-2, with unresolved D. The CDR3 consists of 14 residues. Trimming left V 0 bases short and J 5 bases short, with 10 bases between. Germline V CDR1 and CDR2: DFQATT, SNEGSKA (reference sequence). The CDR3 here is CSARDPRITGELFF. DNA for the CDR3: TGCAGTGCTAGAGATCCGCGAATTACCGGGGAGCTGTTTTTT.

The chain couples TRBV27 to TRBJ2-3; unclear D gene. CDR1 is MNHEY, CDR2 SMNVEV, per germline (reference sequence). The V end lost 8 bases, the J end lost 2 bases, and 8 bases lay between the germline ends. The CDR3 is made up of 12 amino acids. In DNA form, the CDR3 reads TGTGCCAGCGGTCCCGCCACAGATACGCAGTATTTT. Its translation: CASGPATDTQYF.

The table lists this clonotype with many counts. The chain employs TRBV6-1 and TRBJ1-1, with D hard to call. Between the trimmed V and J ends, which lost 4 bases and 1 base, there was a span of 7 bases. Germline V lookup: CDR1 MNHNS, CDR2 SASEGT. The CDR3 spans 13 residues. The CDR3 region is CASSGGPNTEAFF. The CDR3 DNA is TGTGCCAGCAGTGGAGGGCCGAACACTGAAGCTTTCTTT.

This clonotype showed up many times. The chain carries TRBV19 and TRBJ1-1, with 7 nucleotides matching TRBD1. Germline V gene data show CDR1 as LNHDA and CDR2 as SQIVND (reference sequence). CDR3 length: 13 residues. The V segment lost 3 bases and the J segment 10 bases; nucleotides outside the gene matches: 8. The CDR3 protein is CASSMGRGGRAFF. CDR3 DNA sequence: TGTGCCAGTAGTATGGGTCGAGGGGGCCGAGCTTTCTTT. The whole variable domain, filled in from reference TRBV19 and TRBJ1-1, reads DGGITQSPKYLFRKEGQNVTLSCEQNLNHDAMYWYRQDPGQGLRLIYYSQIVNDFQKGDIAEGYSVSREKKESFPLTVTSAQKNPTAFYLCASSMGRGGRAFFGQGTRLTVV.

Of note for this clonotype: This may come from a read error, since a much larger clone is one base off. Likely a read error: the CDR3 ends without its conserved phenylalanine or tryptophan. This chain joins TRBV7-2 and TRBJ2-2; D unclear. Trimming left V 4 bases short and J 7 bases short, with 7 bases between. Per the germline V gene, CDR1 is SGHTA and CDR2 is FQGNSA. The CDR3 covers 12 residues. As DNA, the CDR3 is TGTGCCAGCAGCTCCTTTAACGGGGAGCTGTTTTCT. Translating gives CASSSFNGELFS.

This clonotype came up a few times. This sequence joins TRBV6-1 and TRBJ2-7; D is uncertain. The CDR3 runs to 11 residues. V lost 8 bases and J 7 bases, leaving 12 bases between the germline ends. CDR1 MNHNS and CDR2 SASEGT come from the germline V gene. The CDR3 DNA sequence: TGTGCCAGCTTCAAGGCCGGGGAGCAGTACTTC. Translating it yields CASFKAGEQYF.

This clonotype was observed many times. J is TRBJ2-6 and V is TRBV29-1; a possible D gene is TRBD1 (7 bases). V gave up 4 bases and J gave up 1 base, with 17 bases separating them. This CDR3 contains 17 residues. CDR1 is SQVTM, CDR2 ANQGSEA, per germline. The CDR3 reads CSVGSGRGVSGANVLTF. The CDR3, as DNA: TGCAGCGTTGGGTCTGGCAGGGGGGTGTCTGGGGCCAACGTCCTGACTTTC.

The J gene is TRBJ2-7, the V gene TRBV28, with D uncertain. The V end lost 4 bases, the J end lost 3 bases, and 16 bases lay between the germline ends. The germline V gene encodes CDR1 MDHEN and CDR2 SYDVKM. This CDR3 has 15 residues. Here the CDR3 DNA reads TGTGCCAGCAGTTCTCGACCCAAGAGTTACTACGAGCAGTACTTC. Residues: CASSSRPKSYYEQYF. The variable domain in full, completed from reference TRBV28 and TRBJ2-7, reads DVKVTQSSRYLVKRTGEKVFLECVQDMDHENMFWYRQDPGLGLRLIYFSYDVKMKEKGDIPEGYSVSREKKERFSLILESASTNQTSMYLCASSSRPKSYYEQYFGPGTRLTVT.

This clonotype was seen at least ten times. The V gene is TRBV10-3, the J gene TRBJ2-1; D gene ambiguous. V was cut by 7 bases and J by 8 bases, with 21 bases left in between. CDR3 length: 15 amino acids. The germline V gene encodes CDR1 ENHRY and CDR2 SYGVKD. The CDR3: CAIMGLGSPNDEQFF. CDR3 nucleotides: TGTGCCATCATGGGTTTAGGCTCCCCAAACGATGAGCAGTTCTTC.

The count of this clonotype is one. The gene calls are TRBV2 and TRBJ1-6; TRBD1 might be the D (5 bases). Trimming removed 6 bases at V and 6 bases at J, with 15 bases between. Germline V lookup: CDR1 SNHLY, CDR2 FYNNEI. This CDR3 is built from 15 residues. The chain's CDR3 is CASRTMGPGNSPLHF. The CDR3 nucleotides read TGTGCCAGCAGGACGATGGGGCCGGGTAATTCACCCCTCCACTTT.

This chain uses TRBV4-2 with TRBJ2-7; 9 bases map to TRBD2. The CDR3 length is 15 residues. In germline, CDR1 is LGHNA, CDR2 YNFKEQ. With 8 bases clipped from V and 4 bases from J, the junction kept 12 bases outside the gene matches. The DNA of the CDR3 is TGTGCCAGCTCCTCAGGCGCGGGAGGGCCATACGAGCAGTACTTC. Translating gives CASSSGAGGPYEQYF.

The chain couples TRBV11-2 to TRBJ2-5; D is ambiguous. The CDR3 is 13 amino acids. V shed 4 bases and J shed 7 bases, with 13 bases lying between them. CDR1 SGHAT and CDR2 FQNNGV come from the germline V gene. The CDR3 bases are TGTGCCAGCAGCTCGATCCCCGATGCGACCCAGTACTTC. Protein: CASSSIPDATQYF.

This clonotype has a handful of counts. The chain carries TRBV19 and TRBJ2-1; D gene ambiguous. The germline V and J ends were trimmed by 6 bases and 4 bases, with 7 bases remaining between them. Germline V lookup: CDR1 LNHDA, CDR2 SQIVND (reference sequence). The CDR3 has 12 residues. CDR3 DNA sequence: TGTGCCAGTAGGGATTTTTACAATGAGCAGTTCTTC. Its translation: CASRDFYNEQFF. The full variable domain, completed using reference TRBV19 and TRBJ2-1, is DGGITQSPKYLFRKEGQNVTLSCEQNLNHDAMYWYRQDPGQGLRLIYYSQIVNDFQKGDIAEGYSVSREKKESFPLTVTSAQKNPTAFYLCASRDFYNEQFFGPGTRLTVL.

The sample holds many counts of this clonotype. The chain couples TRBV5-1 to TRBJ1-4; D unresolved. V was trimmed by 4 bases and J by 8 bases, leaving 15 bases between them. Germline CDR1 and CDR2: SGHRS and YFSETQ. This CDR3 comprises 14 residues. CDR3 region: CASSPSGGKEKLFF. In DNA, the CDR3 is TGCGCCAGCAGCCCATCAGGTGGGAAAGAAAAACTGTTTTTT.

At least ten counts were recorded for this clonotype. This sequence joins TRBV18 and TRBJ1-6, with TRBD1 matching over 9 bases. J was trimmed by 2 bases and V by 6 bases; bases with no gene match: 8. CDR3 length: 17 amino acids. In germline, CDR1 is KGHSH, CDR2 LQKENI. In nucleotides, the CDR3 is TGTGCCAGCTCGCCGGGACAGGGATATCCCTATAATTCACCCCTCCACTTT. Protein product: CASSPGQGYPYNSPLHF.

This clonotype was observed many times. The genes are TRBV15 and TRBJ1-2; TRBD1 matches at 11 bases. This CDR3 is built from 14 residues. Germline V gene data show CDR1 as LNHNV and CDR2 as YYDKDF (reference sequence). The junction had 1 base not matched to a gene; V was cut back by 1 base and J by 6 bases. The CDR3 DNA reads TGTGCCACCAGCAGAGGGGACAGGGGGAATGGCTACACCTTC. Protein: CATSRGDRGNGYTF. Together with reference TRBV15 and TRBJ1-2, the CDR3 gives the full variable domain: DAMVIQNPRYQVTQFGKPVTLSCSQTLNHNVMYWYQQKSSQAPKLLFHYYDKDFNNEADTPDNFQSRRPNTSFCFLDIRSPGLGDTAMYLCATSRGDRGNGYTFGSGTRLTVV.

The table lists this clonotype with many counts. The chain recombines TRBV20-1 with TRBJ2-1; D possibly corresponds to TRBD2 (5 bases). Germline values: CDR1 DFQATT, CDR2 SNEGSKA (reference sequence). The V end was cut by 3 bases, the J end by 2 bases, with 11 bases between. This CDR3 has 14 residues. The CDR3 DNA is TGCAGTGCTAGTATCGGGATGGCCTACAATGAGCAGTTCTTC. It encodes CSASIGMAYNEQFF.

This clonotype was counted many times. The gene calls are TRBV15 and TRBJ2-5, with 8 positions matching TRBD1. This CDR3 is built from 18 residues. J was trimmed by 2 bases and V by 0 bases; bases with no gene match: 11. The germline gives CDR1 LNHNV, CDR2 YYDKDF (reference sequence). CDR3 DNA sequence: TGTGCCACCAGCAGAGATAGGATAGGACAGGGTCATCAAGAGACCCAGTACTTC. This translates into CATSRDRIGQGHQETQYF.

Many counts were recorded for this clonotype. V gene TRBV6-5 combines with J gene TRBJ1-5; D is undetermined. V lost 2 bases to trimming and J lost 1 base, with 12 bases between them. From germline, CDR1 is MNHEY and CDR2 SVGAGI. The CDR3 is 16 amino acids. As DNA, the CDR3 is TGTGCCAGCAGTTACGGATGGGAGGAGAGCAATCAGCCCCAGCATTTT. This encodes CASSYGWEESNQPQHF.

This clonotype came up a few times. The J gene is TRBJ2-7, the V gene TRBV6-2 or TRBV6-3; D is unclear. Germline CDR1 reads MNHEY; CDR2 reads SVGEGT. The CDR3 extends over 11 amino acids. Trimming cost V 6 bases and J 6 bases, with 9 bases left between them. CDR3 sequence reads: CASSRLSEQYF. DNA for the CDR3: TGTGCCAGCAGCAGACTCTCCGAGCAGTACTTC.